This T cell receptor beta chain was sequenced during a study of CXCR3-negative and CXCR3-positive naive CD8 T cells. Study-wide results and caveats: Similarly elevated diversity marked both naive subsets, with memory CD8+ cells showing far lower diversity. CXCR3-negative and CXCR3-positive naive cells shared comparable TRBV-TRBJ usage, but memory cells did not. Naive cells that were CXCR3-positive had more hydrophobic TRB CDR3s (compared with CXCR3-negative naive cells).

About this clonotype: Its specificity is unknown.

This CDR3 has 15 amino acids. CDR1 is SQVTM, CDR2 ANQGSEA, per germline. Researchers prepared the TRB cDNA libraries using 5' RACE with UMI labels. Following a re-call of the 5' RACE reads, TCRdb has one entry per CDR3 protein and lacks DNA. This table holds 50,000 or so distinct CDR3 sequences. Triplicate sorts of some 310,000 cells per CD8+ subset. The naive CD8+ gate required CD45RO-CCR7+CD27+CD95- phenotype. The chain joins TRBV29-1 to TRBJ2-5. The receptor's source is a human donor in good health. Some clones in this sample may be carry-over from other donors' samples. Material for sequencing was naive CXCR3+ CD8+ T cells from blood. Subset denoted: CD45RO-CCR7+CD27+CD95- naive CD8+ T cells expressing CXCR3 (TNR3+). CDR3 loop: CSVEVGGSFQETQYF.